This record concerns one T cell receptor beta chain sequence. Antigen: not known. These data are taken from a study of chemoradiotherapy in HPV16-positive cancers. Findings and limits, study-wide: Functional assays defining HPV-specific T cells used only a couple of HPV16-positive patients. Non-HPV-specific T cells did not expand in tumors during treatment, whereas candidate HPV-specific clones and E7-related motifs did. HPV-responsive T-cell expansion during chemoradiotherapy was linked to improved recurrence-free survival in HPV16-positive patients.

Over chemoradiotherapy, repertoires were sampled more than once. Using immunoSEQ multiplex PCR, the repertoire was profiled, and TCRdb retains in-frame clones only, with some absent. The sample records fewer than 25,000 clones, about 90% being singletons. Germline CDR1 is GTSNPN and CDR2 is SVGIG (reference sequence). This CDR3 region has 17 residues. V lost 0 bases, J lost 2 bases, and 17 bases lay in between. The sequence derives from a human donor with HPV-associated anogenital cancer. The sample in question was blood, obtained from a patient who underwent chemoradiotherapy. The V gene is TRBV30, the J gene TRBJ2-4, with D perhaps TRBD1 or TRBD2 (6 bases each). As DNA, the CDR3 is TGTGCCTGGAGTGTACCGGGGGCATTAACTTCCAAAAACATTCAGTACTTC. Its translation: CAWSVPGALTSKNIQYF.